This TCR beta chain was sequenced during a study of shared clonotypes between healthy human individuals. General study points: Sharing of clonotypes among donors was expected to vary with sequencing depth.

Naivety among CD8 cells was defined by CD45RO negativity and positive CCR7 selection, thereby excluding terminally differentiated effector memory CD45RA+ cells. The CDR3 loop spans 14 amino acids. Trimming removed 4 bases from V and 8 bases from J; junction bases left unmatched: 8. Per the germline V gene, CDR1 is MNHEY and CDR2 is SMNVEV (reference sequence). Source study methods: Without quality scores, immunoSEQ junctional reads could not be filtered like full-length reads. The method was immunoSEQ multiplex PCR; TCRdb's version includes in-frame clones alone and lacks a portion of them. For V, J and clone size, that table is used; D and trimming come from the DNA. The sample lists hundreds of thousands of clones, around 96% occurring once. As to this clone: Its antigen is currently unknown.

This sequence joins TRBV27 and TRBJ1-2; TRBD1 matches 9 bases. This sequence originates from a woman in her thirties in good health. The source material was naive CD8+ T cells sorted from blood. For the CDR3, the DNA is TGTGCCAGCAGTTCCTCCGGGACAGGGAGGGGCTACACCTTC. The encoded protein is CASSSSGTGRGYTF.